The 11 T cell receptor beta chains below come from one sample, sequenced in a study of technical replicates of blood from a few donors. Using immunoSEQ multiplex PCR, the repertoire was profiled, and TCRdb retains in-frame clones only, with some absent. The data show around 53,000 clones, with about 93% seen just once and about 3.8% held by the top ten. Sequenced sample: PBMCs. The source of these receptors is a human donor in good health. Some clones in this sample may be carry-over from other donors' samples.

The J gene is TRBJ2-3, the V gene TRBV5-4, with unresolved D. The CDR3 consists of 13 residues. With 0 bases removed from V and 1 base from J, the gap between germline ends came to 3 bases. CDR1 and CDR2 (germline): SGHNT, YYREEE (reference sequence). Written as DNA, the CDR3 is TGTGCCAGCAGCTTGGTCGGCACAGATACGCAGTATTTT. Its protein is CASSLVGTDTQYF.

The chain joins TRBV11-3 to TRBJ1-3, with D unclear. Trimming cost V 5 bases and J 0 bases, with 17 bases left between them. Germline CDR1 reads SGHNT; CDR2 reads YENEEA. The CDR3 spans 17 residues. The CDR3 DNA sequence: TGTGCCAGCAGCCCAATACAGAGAAGCTACTCTGGAAACACCATATATTTT. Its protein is CASSPIQRSYSGNTIYF.

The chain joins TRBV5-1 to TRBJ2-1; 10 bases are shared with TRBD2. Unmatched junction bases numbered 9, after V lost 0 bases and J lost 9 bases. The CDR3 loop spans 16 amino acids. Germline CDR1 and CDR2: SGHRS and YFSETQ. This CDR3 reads CASSLGGSGRAGEQFF. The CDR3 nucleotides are TGCGCCAGCAGCTTGGGAGGGAGCGGGAGGGCCGGTGAGCAGTTCTTC.

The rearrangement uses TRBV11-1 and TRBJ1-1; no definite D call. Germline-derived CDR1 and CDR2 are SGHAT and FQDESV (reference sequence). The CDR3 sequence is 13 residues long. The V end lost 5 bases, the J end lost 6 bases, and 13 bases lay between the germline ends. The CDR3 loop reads CASSAQTLAEAFF. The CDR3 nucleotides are TGTGCCAGCAGCGCCCAGACTCTCGCTGAAGCTTTCTTT.

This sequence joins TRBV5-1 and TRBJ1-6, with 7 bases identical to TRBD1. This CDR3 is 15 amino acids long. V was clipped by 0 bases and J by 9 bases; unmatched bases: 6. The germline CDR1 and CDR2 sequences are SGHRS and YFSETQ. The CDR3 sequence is CASSLEATGFSPLHF. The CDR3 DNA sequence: TGCGCCAGCAGCTTGGAGGCGACAGGGTTTTCACCCCTCCACTTT.

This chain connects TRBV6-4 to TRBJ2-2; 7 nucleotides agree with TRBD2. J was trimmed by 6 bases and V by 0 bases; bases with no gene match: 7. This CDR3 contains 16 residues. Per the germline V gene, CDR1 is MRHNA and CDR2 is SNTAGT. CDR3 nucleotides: TGTGCCAGCAGTGACTCGGGACTCCGGGGGGCCGGGGAGCTGTTTTTT. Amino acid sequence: CASSDSGLRGAGELFF.

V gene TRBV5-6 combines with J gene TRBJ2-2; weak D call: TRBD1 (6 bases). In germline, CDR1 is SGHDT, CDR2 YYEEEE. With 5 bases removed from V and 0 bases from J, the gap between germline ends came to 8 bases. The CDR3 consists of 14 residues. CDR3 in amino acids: CASSRQANTGELFF. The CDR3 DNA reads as TGTGCCAGCAGTCGACAGGCGAACACCGGGGAGCTGTTTTTT. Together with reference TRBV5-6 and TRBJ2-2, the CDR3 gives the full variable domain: DAGVTQSPTHLIKTRGQQVTLRCSPKSGHDTVSWYQQALGQGPQFIFQYYEEEERQRGNFPDRFSGHQFPNYSSELNVNALLLGDSALYLCASSRQANTGELFFGEGSRLTVL.

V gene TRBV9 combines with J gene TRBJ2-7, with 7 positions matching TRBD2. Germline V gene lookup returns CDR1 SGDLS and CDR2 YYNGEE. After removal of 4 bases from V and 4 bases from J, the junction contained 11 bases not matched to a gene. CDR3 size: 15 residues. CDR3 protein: CASSKQAGTAYEQYF. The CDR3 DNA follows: TGTGCCAGCAGCAAACAAGCGGGAACTGCATACGAGCAGTACTTC.

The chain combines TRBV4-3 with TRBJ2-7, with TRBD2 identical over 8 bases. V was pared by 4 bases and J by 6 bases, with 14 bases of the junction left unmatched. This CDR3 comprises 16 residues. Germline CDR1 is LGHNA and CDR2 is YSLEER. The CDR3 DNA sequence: TGCGCCAGCAGCCTCAGTCGGGCGGGAGGTGGCTCCGAGCAGTACTTC. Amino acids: CASSLSRAGGGSEQYF.

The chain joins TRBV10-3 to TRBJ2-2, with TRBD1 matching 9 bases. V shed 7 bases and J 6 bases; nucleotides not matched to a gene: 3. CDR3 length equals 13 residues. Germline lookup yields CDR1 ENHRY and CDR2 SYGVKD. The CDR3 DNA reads TGTGCCATCAACAGACAGGGGGCCGGGGAGCTGTTTTTT. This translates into CAINRQGAGELFF.

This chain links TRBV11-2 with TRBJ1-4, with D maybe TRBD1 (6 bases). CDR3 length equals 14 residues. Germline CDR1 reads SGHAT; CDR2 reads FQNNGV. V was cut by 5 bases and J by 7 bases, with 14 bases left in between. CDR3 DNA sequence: TGTGCCAGCAGCCCCCGGACAGAGGCTGAAAAACTGTTTTTT. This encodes CASSPRTEAEKLFF.